This T cell receptor (beta chain) was sequenced in a study of TET2 disruption in CD19-targeted CAR T cells (dated by TCRdb to 2016 to 2018). Background on the whole study: The number of samples was determined by the original clinical trial design and by which samples were available, and no additional inclusion criteria were applied.

Deep sequencing of the TCR beta chain was done using the immunoSEQ assay. Under the source paper's analysis protocol: Only productive TCR beta rearrangements were used to compute clonotype frequencies. Not all clones reach the TCRdb copy of this immuneACCESS table, which keeps in-frame sequences only. Checked studies attribute under half of the gap to unresolved V genes and leave the rest unexplained. D and trimming were read from the DNA, whereas the V and J calls and clone size are those reported in that table. This sample's table lists under 30,000 clones. In total, the top ten clones hold roughly 1.9% of the sample. The treatment or condition label for this specimen denotes: autologous CTL019 cells: CD19 CAR with 4-1BB and CD3 zeta domains. TCR zeta and 4-1BB costimulatory signaling domains were built into the CD19 CAR. Leukapheresis was used to collect the T cells for CTL019 manufacturing from peripheral blood. The DNeasy Blood and Tissue Kit was used to extract genomic DNA from pre-infusion T cells, peripheral blood, or sorted post-infusion T cells.

V sheds 4 bases and J sheds 8 bases, leaving 17 bases between their ends. Including cysteine and phenylalanine, the CDR3 has 15 amino acids. Only the CDR3 bases that were read are kept: 36 of them, in frame from base 1. CDR1 and CDR2, looked up from the germline V gene, are MDHEN and SYDVKM. As concerns this clone: Its recognized antigen is unknown. Read sequence stops 3 residues before the CDR3 end, and the germline J gene provides the missing end.

Study-wide conclusions, independent of this receptor: The conclusions drawn about the patient's CAR T cells were based on extensive analysis of just one subject.

The rearranged chain carries TRBV28 and TRBJ1-4; the D region possibly corresponds to TRBD1 (5 bases align). The sample consisted of CD8- CAR+ T cells sorted from cultured blood T cells, taken for CD19 CAR T cell therapy. Per the publication, the cell subset or site label means: CD8-negative CAR-positive T cells from the infusion product. The clonotype was recovered from a man aged 70 or older with chronic lymphocytic leukemia. The CDR3 region: CASSSPRGVGEKLFF. CDR3 bases read: TGTGCCAGCAGTTCCCCCCGGGGGGTAGGGGAAAAA.